These 27 T cell receptor beta chains were all obtained from the same sample, sequenced in a study of neurological immune-mediated disorders. TCRdb re-called the 5' RACE reads through MiXCR, storing one row per CDR3 protein. The data show about 92,000 distinct CDR3 sequences, approximately 4% seen once. Sequencing used PBMCs. These receptors were obtained from a woman aged 45-60 years with multiple sclerosis.

This clonotype was observed many times. V gene TRBV6-5 combines with J gene TRBJ2-1; 14 nucleotides align to TRBD2. The V gene end was trimmed by 2 bases and the J gene end by 10 bases; junction bases not matched to a gene: 7. Germline V CDR1 and CDR2: MNHEY, SVGAGI. The CDR3 sequence is 16 residues long. In DNA, the CDR3 is TGTGCCAGCAGTTACGCGACTAGCGGGGGGGCTAGGGAGCAGTTCTTC. Protein product: CASSYATSGGAREQFF.

This clonotype was recorded at least ten times. The gene calls are TRBV12-3 or TRBV12-4 and TRBJ2-3, with D unclear. V dropped 7 bases and J dropped 1 base, with 6 bases sitting between them. The CDR3 has 12 amino acids. The CDR3 DNA follows: TGTGCCAGCACCTGGGGCACAGATACGCAGTATTTT. This codes for CASTWGTDTQYF.

This clonotype was seen more than once but under ten times. The chain joins TRBV19 to TRBJ2-1, with TRBD2 identical over 13 bases. Germline values: CDR1 LNHDA, CDR2 SQIVND (reference sequence). The CDR3 extends over 16 amino acids. Losses at the gene ends were 5 bases for V and 7 bases for J; bases not matched to a gene: 8. For the CDR3, the DNA is TGTGCCAGTAGTCCCCGGACTAGCGGGGGTAATAATGAGCAGTTCTTC. Its translation is CASSPRTSGGNNEQFF.

This clonotype was detected ten times or more. V is TRBV5-1 and J is TRBJ2-7; D uncertain. This CDR3 spans 14 amino acids. Germline V gene lookup returns CDR1 SGHRS and CDR2 YFSETQ. The V gene lost 4 bases and the J gene lost 4 bases, with 15 bases spanning the gap. DNA of the CDR3: TGCGCCAGCAGCCCATGGCGGCAGTCTTACGAGCAGTACTTC. Translation gives CASSPWRQSYEQYF.

This clonotype was counted at least ten times. The rearrangement uses TRBV20-1 and TRBJ2-3; D ambiguous. V shed 1 base and J shed 4 bases, with 9 bases lying between them. Germline assignment: CDR1 DFQATT and CDR2 SNEGSKA (reference sequence). The CDR3 contains 13 residues. For the CDR3, the DNA is TGCAGTGCTAGAGTTTCGGCCCCAGATACGCAGTATTTT. Translation: CSARVSAPDTQYF.

Details on this clonotype: Being one base from a much bigger clone, this may be a read error. V usage is TRBV7-2 and J usage is TRBJ1-1; D possibly corresponds to TRBD1 (5 bases). This CDR3 is 15 amino acids long. Germline V gene data show CDR1 as SGHTA and CDR2 as FQGNSA. Trimming took 3 bases from V and 1 from J, leaving 12 bases between them. Here the CDR3 DNA reads TGTGCCAGCAGCTTTTCGACGACAGAGAACACTGAAGCTTTCTTT. Amino acids: CASSFSTTENTEAFF.

Comments on this clonotype: This may come from a read error, since a much larger clone is one base off. The V call is TRBV29-1, the J call TRBJ2-1, with unresolved D. The CDR3 runs 13 residues. V dropped 1 base and J dropped 0 bases, with 4 bases sitting between them. Germline CDR1 is SQVTM and CDR2 is ANQGSEA. CDR3 residues: CSVEGTSYNEQFF. The CDR3 DNA reads TGCAGCGTTGAAGGCACCTCCTACAATGAGCAGTTCTTC.

This clonotype was observed at least ten times. The rearrangement links TRBV29-1 to TRBJ2-3; D possibly corresponds to TRBD2 (5 bases). The CDR3 sequence is 15 residues long. Trimming took off 3 bases at V and 6 bases at J, with 19 bases between the two ends. Germline-derived CDR1 and CDR2 are SQVTM and ANQGSEA. This CDR3 reads CSVEKVRGRTDTQYF. The CDR3 DNA reads TGCAGCGTTGAGAAGGTGAGAGGGCGGACTGATACGCAGTATTTT.

This clonotype was picked up many times. This chain uses TRBV9 with TRBJ2-7; D is unresolved. The CDR3 runs to 14 residues. Germline V gene sequence: CDR1 SGDLS, CDR2 YYNGEE. Trimming stripped 7 bases from V and 2 bases from J, with 16 bases between. The CDR3 loop is CASGAEVRPYEQYF. The CDR3 nucleotides read TGTGCCAGCGGAGCCGAAGTTCGACCCTACGAGCAGTACTTC.

The table lists this clonotype with many counts. V and J are TRBV7-2 and TRBJ2-3; the D is unclear. The CDR3 loop spans 11 amino acids. Germline lookup yields CDR1 SGHTA and CDR2 FQGNSA. The ends were cut back, 6 bases at V and 6 bases at J, with 7 bases in the middle. CDR3 bases: TGTGCCAGCAGGACCGCGGATACGCAGTATTTT. Translating it yields CASRTADTQYF.

Only a few counts were recorded for this clonotype. The CDR3, as DNA: TGTGCCAGCAGCTTTGGGGGGGGGCACCAAGAGACCCAGTACTTC. Protein: CASSFGGGHQETQYF. The chain employs TRBV7-2 and TRBJ2-5; the D gene is possibly TRBD2 (7 bases). V was pared by 3 bases and J by 0 bases, with 11 bases between. Germline V gene lookup returns CDR1 SGHTA and CDR2 FQGNSA. This CDR3 is built from 15 residues.

Ten or more counts support this clonotype. This chain uses TRBV5-1 with TRBJ1-1, with D tentatively TRBD1 (6 bases). This CDR3 is built from 14 residues. CDR1 is SGHRS, CDR2 YFSETQ, per germline. Trimming took 2 bases from V and 4 from J, leaving 12 bases between them. The CDR3 loop reads CASSFTGRPTEAFF. The CDR3 nucleotides are TGCGCCAGCAGCTTCACAGGGCGCCCCACTGAAGCTTTCTTT. The entire variable domain, with the rest obtained from reference TRBV5-1 and TRBJ1-1, is as follows: KAGVTQTPRYLIKTRGQQVTLSCSPISGHRSVSWYQQTPGQGLQFLFEYFSETQRNKGNFPGRFSGRQFSNSRSEMNVSTLELGDSALYLCASSFTGRPTEAFFGQGTRLTVV.

This clonotype was observed at least ten times. The CDR3 DNA sequence: TGCAGCGTTTCCCAGGACAGGGGGCTCGGTGAGCAGTACTTC. Translating it yields CSVSQDRGLGEQYF. The V and J genes are TRBV29-1 and TRBJ2-7, with 11 bases identical to TRBD1. V shed 5 bases and J 7 bases; nucleotides not matched to a gene: 10. Germline V gives CDR1 SQVTM, CDR2 ANQGSEA. The CDR3 loop spans 14 amino acids.

In this sample, this clonotype turned up many times. The genes are TRBV9 and TRBJ2-1, with 10 bases that match TRBD2. Germline V gene lookup returns CDR1 SGDLS and CDR2 YYNGEE. The CDR3 spans 16 residues. V was clipped by 4 bases and J by 8 bases; unmatched bases: 12. In DNA, the CDR3 is TGTGCCAGCAGCTCCCCAATTGAGCGGGGGGGCCATGAGCAGTTCTTC. Translation: CASSSPIERGGHEQFF. The entire variable domain, with the rest obtained from reference TRBV9 and TRBJ2-1, is as follows: DSGVTQTPKHLITATGQRVTLRCSPRSGDLSVYWYQQSLDQGLQFLIQYYNGEERAKGNILERFSAQQFPDLHSELNLSSLELGDSALYFCASSSPIERGGHEQFFGPGTRLTVL.

This clonotype was seen repeatedly, ten times or more. The chain is built from TRBV4-2 and TRBJ1-6, with a possible D match to TRBD1 (5 bases). Looked up from germline, CDR1 is LGHNA and CDR2 is YNFKEQ. This CDR3 spans 17 amino acids. The V end was cut by 0 bases, the J end by 9 bases, with 18 bases between. The chain's CDR3 is CASSQDPWGVIGSPLHF. The CDR3 region has the DNA TGTGCCAGCAGCCAAGATCCGTGGGGGGTCATTGGTTCACCCCTCCACTTT.

The sample holds many counts of this clonotype. The chain carries TRBV5-5 and TRBJ2-5; D tentatively fits TRBD1 or TRBD2 (5 bases each). This CDR3 has 12 amino acids. Trimming removed 4 bases at V and 5 bases at J, with 9 bases between. Germline V gene data show CDR1 as SGHKS and CDR2 as YYEKEE (reference sequence). DNA of the CDR3: TGTGCCAGCAGCCGGGGCGTGGAGACCCAGTACTTC. Its protein product is CASSRGVETQYF.

This clonotype was counted between two and nine times. The chain's CDR3 is CASSIRVGGQETQYF. The CDR3 DNA is TGTGCCAGCAGTATACGGGTCGGCGGACAAGAGACCCAGTACTTC. The chain joins TRBV12-3 or TRBV12-4 to TRBJ2-5; the D is unclear. With 5 bases removed from V and 2 bases from J, the gap between germline ends came to 15 bases. The CDR3 extends over 15 amino acids.

In its sample, this clonotype was seen many times. J is TRBJ1-2 and V is TRBV2; no clear D. The CDR3 sequence is 11 residues long. The germline V gene encodes CDR1 SNHLY and CDR2 FYNNEI. V was shortened by 7 bases and J by 5 bases, with 8 bases between the two germline ends. CDR3 nucleotide sequence: TGTGCCAGCACCAGTGGTTATGGCTACACCTTC. This gives the protein CASTSGYGYTF. Full variable domain (remainder filled in from reference TRBV2 and TRBJ1-2): EPEVTQTPSHQVTQMGQEVILRCVPISNHLYFYWYRQILGQKVEFLVSFYNNEISEKSEIFDDQFSVERPDGSNFTLKIRSTKLEDSAMYFCASTSGYGYTFGSGTRLTVV.

This clonotype appeared many times. The chain has TRBV5-1 and TRBJ2-7; a weak D match, TRBD1 (5 bases). This CDR3 has 15 amino acids. Trimming cost V 4 bases and J 2 bases, with 16 bases left between them. Germline CDR1 is SGHRS and CDR2 is YFSETQ. CDR3 protein: CASSTDAGRPYEQYF. CDR3 coding DNA: TGCGCCAGCAGCACCGACGCAGGGCGTCCCTACGAGCAGTACTTC.

This clonotype was seen at least ten times. CDR3 residues: CASSGDLTGELFF. CDR3 nucleotide sequence: TGTGCCAGCAGTGGGGACCTGACCGGGGAGCTGTTTTTT. V usage is TRBV12-3 or TRBV12-4 and J usage is TRBJ2-2, with D tentatively TRBD1 or TRBD2 (5 bases each). This CDR3 has 13 amino acids. V was trimmed by 5 bases and J by 5 bases, leaving 9 bases between them.

This clonotype was seen ten or more times. The J gene is TRBJ1-4, the V gene TRBV6-6, with D uncertain. CDR3 size: 11 residues. V lost 8 bases, J lost 14 bases, and 15 bases lay in between. Germline CDR1 reads MNHNY; CDR2 reads SVGAGI (reference sequence). In DNA form, the CDR3 reads TGTGCCAGCGGATCTGGGTCGGTGCTGTTTTTT. Translated: CASGSGSVLFF.

This clonotype was recorded many times. The rearrangement joins TRBV7-8 to TRBJ1-6; no clear D gene. Trimming took off 1 base at V and 6 bases at J, with 13 bases between the two ends. Germline V lookup: CDR1 SGHVS, CDR2 FQNEAQ. The CDR3 consists of 16 residues. CDR3 sequence (DNA): TGTGCCAGCAGCTTAGTGGTAACATCAGCTAATTCACCCCTCCACTTT. It codes for CASSLVVTSANSPLHF.

This clonotype was recorded at least ten times. The rearrangement uses TRBV6-5 and TRBJ2-3; 8 bases agree with TRBD1. Unmatched junction bases numbered 2, after V lost 2 bases and J lost 1 base. Germline-derived CDR1 and CDR2 are MNHEY and SVGAGI. The CDR3 covers 15 residues. The CDR3 DNA reads as TGTGCCAGCAGTTACGGGGGACAGGGCACAGATACGCAGTATTTT. Its protein product is CASSYGGQGTDTQYF.

In its sample, this clonotype was seen many times. CDR3: CASSKTLAGETQYF. As DNA, the CDR3 is TGCGCCAGCAGCAAGACCTTAGCGGGAGAGACCCAGTACTTC. This rearrangement joins TRBV5-1 to TRBJ2-5; 7 bases are shared with TRBD2. Germline CDR1 is SGHRS and CDR2 is YFSETQ. The junction had 7 bases not matched to a gene; V was cut back by 4 bases and J by 4 bases. This CDR3 region has 14 residues.

Many counts were recorded for this clonotype. The chain is built from TRBV20-1 and TRBJ1-5, with D perhaps TRBD1 (6 bases). This CDR3 is built from 14 residues. V dropped 2 bases and J dropped 3 bases, with 11 bases sitting between them. Germline CDR1 DFQATT, CDR2 SNEGSKA (reference sequence). The CDR3 nucleotides read TGCAGTGCTAGACTAGGACAGTACAATCAGCCCCAGCATTTT. Translating gives CSARLGQYNQPQHF.

This clonotype was counted ten times or more. The rearrangement joins TRBV12-3 or TRBV12-4 to TRBJ1-1; D gene unclear. This CDR3 spans 12 amino acids. The V and J ends lost 3 bases and 10 bases respectively, with 12 bases between them. The CDR3 sequence: CASSFGVWGAFF. The CDR3 bases are TGTGCCAGCAGTTTTGGGGTTTGGGGAGCTTTCTTT.

This clonotype was recorded at least ten times. The chain's CDR3 is CASSLGSSSFLGLWADTQYF. The DNA for the CDR3 is TGTGCCAGCAGCTTAGGGTCTTCCTCCTTCTTAGGGTTATGGGCAGATACGCAGTATTTT. The chain joins TRBV7-9 to TRBJ2-3; D uncertain. The length of the CDR3 is 20 residues. Trimming took off 1 base at V and 4 bases at J, with 27 bases between the two ends. CDR1 is SEHNR and CDR2 is FQNEAQ in the germline V gene (reference sequence).